This paragraph reports one T cell receptor (beta chain). Antigen: not known. The data derive from a study of high-grade serous ovarian cancer treatment subgroups. Study in general: Mean per sample: around 13,000 reads, around 7,100 unique TCR beta rearrangements. Study-wide results and limits: Spatial context was lost because tumors were sequenced in bulk. Different patients shared almost no repertoire; same-patient tumors shared about 0.11 to 0.85.

Profiled with immunoSEQ multiplex PCR; TCRdb holds only in-frame clones, not every one. The sample comprises about 39,000 clones, 79% of which are singletons, and around 3.3% rests with the top ten. Tumor tissue was taken before any definitive surgery or chemotherapy was given. With 0 bases removed from V and 7 bases from J, the gap between germline ends came to 7 bases. The CDR3 is made up of 13 amino acids. CDR1 is SGDLS and CDR2 is YYNGEE in the germline V gene. V gene TRBV9 combines with J gene TRBJ2-2, with unresolved D. The clonotype comes from a human donor with high-grade serous ovarian cancer. Sequencing used tumor tissue. DNA of the CDR3: TGTGCCAGCAGCGTAGAGGGCCACGGGGAGCTGTTTTTT. It translates to CASSVEGHGELFF. The full variable domain, rest sourced from reference TRBV9 and TRBJ2-2, is DSGVTQTPKHLITATGQRVTLRCSPRSGDLSVYWYQQSLDQGLQFLIQYYNGEERAKGNILERFSAQQFPDLHSELNLSSLELGDSALYFCASSVEGHGELFFGEGSRLTVL.